Listed here are 29 T cell receptor beta chains from one sample, sequenced in a study of neurological immune-mediated disorders. MiXCR, run by TCRdb on the 5' RACE reads, gives a single entry per CDR3 protein. The top ten clones hold roughly 7.1% of a sample with about 36,000 distinct CDR3 sequences, about 9.3% of them seen once. Sequenced input: PBMCs. These TCRs come from a young woman with HTLV-1-associated myelopathy (HAM/TSP).

There are a few counts of this clonotype. This chain joins TRBV1 and TRBJ1-2; the DNA was not used to check the table's D call, TRBD1. TRBV1 is a pseudogene. The CDR3 is made up of 13 amino acids. CDR3 loop: CTSSHRTGGGYTF. DNA of the CDR3: TGCACCAGCAGCCATAGGACAGGGGGTGGCTACACCTTC.

Points on this clonotype: A much larger clonotype is one base distant, so this may be a read error. The genes are TRBV7-8 and TRBJ2-7, with D hard to call. Germline assignment: CDR1 SGHVS and CDR2 FQNEAQ. The CDR3 loop spans 12 amino acids. The chain's CDR3 is CASNLGYYEQYF. In DNA form, the CDR3 reads TGTGCCAGCAACTTAGGATACTACGAGCAGTACTTC.

The gene calls are TRBV10-3 and TRBJ2-1; D is perhaps TRBD1 (6 bases). The V gene's germline CDR1 is ENHRY and CDR2 SYGVKD. The germline V and J ends were trimmed by 2 bases and 4 bases, with 12 bases remaining between them. The CDR3 extends over 15 amino acids. CDR3: CAISETDTGYNEQFF. CDR3 DNA sequence: TGTGCCATCAGTGAGACAGATACAGGGTACAATGAGCAGTTCTTC.

This clonotype was seen ten or more times. The chain employs TRBV20-1 and TRBJ2-3; TRBD1 matches at 12 bases. Germline V CDR1 and CDR2: DFQATT, SNEGSKA (reference sequence). The CDR3 is made up of 15 amino acids. The V segment lost 6 bases and the J segment 4 bases; nucleotides outside the gene matches: 8. Here the CDR3 reads CSASGQGAGADTQYF. The CDR3 coding sequence is TGCAGTGCGTCGGGACAGGGGGCCGGGGCAGATACGCAGTATTTT.

This clonotype has at least ten counts. The rearrangement uses TRBV20-1 and TRBJ1-6, with D maybe TRBD1 (6 bases). CDR3 length: 16 amino acids. Germline V gene data show CDR1 as DFQATT and CDR2 as SNEGSKA (reference sequence). Trimming stripped 1 base from V and 0 bases from J, with 10 bases between. CDR3 nucleotides: TGCAGTGCTAGAGCTAGGACAGCCTCCTATAATTCACCCCTCCACTTT. This gives the protein CSARARTASYNSPLHF.

V usage is TRBV20-1 and J usage is TRBJ1-5, with 10 bases identical to TRBD1. V gave up 6 bases and J gave up 7 bases; unmatched junction bases: 3. The CDR3 sequence is 12 residues long. CDR1 DFQATT and CDR2 SNEGSKA come from the germline V gene (reference sequence). Written as DNA, the CDR3 is TGCAGTGCCGGGGACAGGGGACAGCCCCAGCATTTT. Protein sequence: CSAGDRGQPQHF.

Ten or more counts support this clonotype. The chain uses TRBV20-1 and TRBJ2-3; D might be TRBD2 (5 bases). Between the trimmed V and J ends, which lost 5 bases and 1 base, there was a span of 19 bases. Germline assignment: CDR1 DFQATT and CDR2 SNEGSKA (reference sequence). The CDR3 contains 16 residues. CDR3: CSALFFTGKGTDTQYF. As DNA, the CDR3 is TGCAGTGCTCTCTTCTTTACGGGAAAAGGCACAGATACGCAGTATTTT.

This clonotype was counted ten times or more. The chain couples TRBV7-2 to TRBJ2-1; D gene ambiguous. Germline V CDR1 and CDR2: SGHTA, FQGNSA. Between the trimmed V and J ends, which lost 2 bases and 8 bases, there was a span of 16 bases. CDR3 length: 15 residues. As DNA, the CDR3 is TGTGCCAGCAGCTTATATCCAAGGAAGTTGCATGAGCAGTTCTTC. Its translation: CASSLYPRKLHEQFF.

This clonotype was detected many times. V is TRBV18 and J is TRBJ2-7, with D unresolved. In germline, CDR1 is KGHSH, CDR2 LQKENI. This CDR3 is built from 14 residues. V was cut by 6 bases and J by 0 bases, with 12 bases left in between. The DNA for the CDR3 is TGTGCCAGCTCCCCTAGGGCCAGCTCCTACGAGCAGTACTTC. Its protein is CASSPRASSYEQYF.

This clonotype was observed at least ten times. The chain has TRBV7-9 and TRBJ2-3; D gene uncertain. Trimming pared 2 bases from V and 6 bases from J, leaving 6 bases between. Germline V lookup: CDR1 SEHNR, CDR2 FQNEAQ (reference sequence). CDR3 length equals 12 residues. The CDR3 DNA is TGTGCCAGCAGCTTACTAGAGGATACGCAGTATTTT. Its protein is CASSLLEDTQYF. The whole variable domain, filled in from reference TRBV7-9 and TRBJ2-3, reads DTGVSQNPRHKITKRGQNVTFRCDPISEHNRLYWYRQTLGQGPEFLTYFQNEAQLEKSRLLSDRFSAERPKGSFSTLEIQRTEQGDSAMYLCASSLLEDTQYFGPGTRLTVL.

This clonotype occurred once. No DNA is shown, since the ends of the CDR3 on it are uncertain; the CDR3 is the one TCRdb lists. The chain has TRBV7-2 and TRBJ2-3. Germline V gene data show CDR1 as SGHTA and CDR2 as FQGNSA. The CDR3 length equals 18 residues, ends included. The CDR3 here is CASSFYICSAKSRLTQYF.

This clonotype showed up many times. CDR3 sequence (DNA): TGCAGTGCTAGTCTACTAGCATCCGTCGGCGAGCAGTTCTTC. This translates into CSASLLASVGEQFF. This chain links TRBV20-1 with TRBJ2-1; D might be TRBD2 (6 bases). Looked up from germline, CDR1 is DFQATT and CDR2 is SNEGSKA (reference sequence). V gave up 3 bases and J gave up 10 bases, with 19 bases separating them. The CDR3 runs 14 residues.

Many counts were recorded for this clonotype. J is TRBJ2-1 and V is TRBV5-1; D is undetermined. V lost 6 bases to trimming and J lost 0 bases, with 13 bases between them. CDR1 is SGHRS and CDR2 is YFSETQ in the germline V gene. This CDR3 contains 15 residues. The CDR3 is CASTDRAGSYNEQFF. For the CDR3, the DNA is TGCGCCAGCACCGACCGTGCAGGCTCCTACAATGAGCAGTTCTTC. The full variable domain, completed using reference TRBV5-1 and TRBJ2-1, is KAGVTQTPRYLIKTRGQQVTLSCSPISGHRSVSWYQQTPGQGLQFLFEYFSETQRNKGNFPGRFSGRQFSNSRSEMNVSTLELGDSALYLCASTDRAGSYNEQFFGPGTRLTVL.

This clonotype has at least ten counts. This rearrangement joins TRBV7-9 to TRBJ1-3, with D unclear. V lost 5 bases and J 7 bases, leaving 15 bases between the germline ends. Germline V gene data show CDR1 as SEHNR and CDR2 as FQNEAQ (reference sequence). This CDR3 comprises 14 residues. The CDR3 DNA sequence: TGTGCCAGCAGCCCTAGGCCTCCTTTGAACACCATATATTTT. Its protein product is CASSPRPPLNTIYF.

This clonotype was observed a few times. One end of the junction varies from germline; a read error may be responsible. V and J are TRBV7-3 and TRBJ1-1, with D perhaps TRBD1 (6 bases). Germline assignment: CDR1 SGHTA and CDR2 FQGTGA. The CDR3 has 15 residues. The CDR3 reads CSSSLSPGAGTEAFF. DNA of the CDR3: TGTTCCAGCAGCTTAAGTCCGGGGGCGGGCACTGAAGCTTTCTTT.

This clonotype was counted at least ten times. The V gene is TRBV12-3 or TRBV12-4, the J gene TRBJ2-1; 11 nucleotides match TRBD2. V dropped 6 bases and J dropped 0; count of bases not matched to a gene: 13. This CDR3 comprises 19 residues. CDR3 in DNA: TGTGCCAGCAGCAGCGGACTAGCGGGCCACTATAGCTCCTACAATGAGCAGTTCTTC. This encodes CASSSGLAGHYSSYNEQFF.

In its sample, this clonotype was seen many times. This chain joins TRBV5-1 and TRBJ2-1, with 7 nucleotides matching TRBD1. Germline values: CDR1 SGHRS, CDR2 YFSETQ. The CDR3 runs 16 residues. Trimming took 1 base from V and 0 from J; bases not matched to a gene: 4. DNA of the CDR3: TGCGCCAGCAGCTTGATAGGGGGCAGCTCCTACAATGAGCAGTTCTTC. It encodes CASSLIGGSSYNEQFF.

This clonotype occurred many times. The CDR3 region has the DNA TGTGCCAGCAGCTGGGACCCGAACAATGGCTACACCTTC. This codes for CASSWDPNNGYTF. V is TRBV13 and J is TRBJ1-2; tentative D call: TRBD1 (5 bases). CDR3 size: 13 residues. Per germline, CDR1 PRHDT and CDR2 FYEKMQ (reference sequence). V was shortened by 4 bases and J by 6 bases, with 12 bases between the two germline ends.

This clonotype has only a few counts. The CDR3 reads CSAKRQGGDKKLFF. The CDR3 DNA is TGCAGTGCTAAAAGACAGGGAGGGGACAAAAAACTGTTTTTT. V gene TRBV20-1 combines with J gene TRBJ1-4, with 7 bases identical to TRBD1. Trimming cost V 4 bases and J 9 bases; bases outside gene matches: 11. Germline CDR1 and CDR2: DFQATT and SNEGSKA (reference sequence). The CDR3 is 14 amino acids.

This clonotype showed up many times. The V gene is TRBV4-1, the J gene TRBJ2-7; D unresolved. The CDR3 runs to 12 residues. Per germline, CDR1 MGHRA and CDR2 YSYEKL. With 3 bases removed from V and 3 bases from J, the gap between germline ends came to 6 bases. This chain's CDR3 is CASSHDGYEQYF. CDR3 nucleotides: TGCGCCAGCAGCCATGATGGCTACGAGCAGTACTTC.

This clonotype has a count of ten or more. The chain employs TRBV12-3 or TRBV12-4 and TRBJ2-1, with 7 bases that match TRBD2. The CDR3 spans 17 residues. V lost 7 bases to trimming and J lost 6 bases; unmatched junction nucleotides: 18. CDR3 region: CASTPTLGTRGVNEQFF. CDR3 DNA: TGTGCCAGCACGCCAACTCTGGGGACCCGGGGGGTCAATGAGCAGTTCTTC.

This clonotype was counted many times. V and J are TRBV3-1 and TRBJ2-7, with no clear D. Germline CDR1 reads LGHDT; CDR2 reads YNNKEL (reference sequence). The CDR3 has 12 amino acids. Trimming stripped 1 base from V and 3 bases from J, with 4 bases between. DNA for the CDR3: TGTGCCAGCAGCCAAGGGGTCTACGAGCAGTACTTC. Translated: CASSQGVYEQYF.

This clonotype was seen at least ten times. The CDR3 reads CSARGQGARDTQYF. The CDR3 bases are TGCAGTGCTAGAGGTCAGGGGGCGAGGGATACGCAGTATTTT. The gene calls are TRBV20-1 and TRBJ2-3; 8 bases fit TRBD1. This CDR3 spans 14 amino acids. J was trimmed by 6 bases and V by 1 base; bases with no gene match: 6. The germline gives CDR1 DFQATT, CDR2 SNEGSKA (reference sequence).

This clonotype was picked up many times. The V and J genes are TRBV7-9 and TRBJ1-2; D might be TRBD1 (5 bases). CDR1 and CDR2 (germline): SEHNR, FQNEAQ (reference sequence). V lost 7 bases and J 4 bases, leaving 16 bases between the germline ends. CDR3 size: 14 residues. CDR3 coding DNA: TGTGCCAGCACCCCCCTGGGGCAGGGCTATGGCTACACCTTC. Protein product: CASTPLGQGYGYTF.

This clonotype was recorded at least ten times. The chain combines TRBV20-1 with TRBJ2-3; D not resolved. This CDR3 has 12 amino acids. Trimming pared 4 bases from V and 2 bases from J, leaving 7 bases between. Germline loops: CDR1 DFQATT, CDR2 SNEGSKA (reference sequence). This CDR3 is CSAIPNTDTQYF. Here the CDR3 DNA reads TGCAGTGCTATACCGAACACAGATACGCAGTATTTT.

Concerning this clonotype itself: An end of the junction differs from the germline gene, which may be a read error. The CDR3 sequence: CASSPTRGQTQHF. In DNA form, the CDR3 reads TGTGCCAGCAGTCCTACCCGAGGTCAGACCCAGCATTTT. V usage is TRBV27 and J usage is TRBJ1-5; no reliable D call. This CDR3 region has 13 residues. Germline V gives CDR1 MNHEY, CDR2 SMNVEV (reference sequence).

This clonotype has a count of ten or more. The rearrangement joins TRBV5-5 to TRBJ1-2; 9 bases agree with TRBD1. The germline gives CDR1 SGHKS, CDR2 YYEKEE (reference sequence). The CDR3 totals 15 residues. The V gene end was trimmed by 3 bases and the J gene end by 8 bases; junction bases not matched to a gene: 11. CDR3 sequence reads: CASSWDRVSSGGYTF. The CDR3 bases are TGTGCCAGCAGCTGGGACAGGGTATCCTCGGGCGGCTACACCTTC.

This sequence joins TRBV20-1 and TRBJ1-1, with 7 bases fitting TRBD1. The CDR3 is 14 residues long. From germline, CDR1 is DFQATT and CDR2 SNEGSKA (reference sequence). V was pared by 6 bases and J by 5 bases, with 12 bases of the junction left unmatched. The CDR3 DNA reads as TGCAGTGCCCCGAAAGGGGCAGGGGGAACTGAAGCTTTCTTT. Protein: CSAPKGAGGTEAFF.

This clonotype was recorded many times. The CDR3 region has the DNA TGTGCCAGCAGCTCGGGGGTCCTTCCGGGCGGCTACACCTTC. Translated: CASSSGVLPGGYTF. The chain employs TRBV7-2 and TRBJ1-2, with D tentatively TRBD1 (5 bases). Between the trimmed V and J ends, which lost 4 bases and 8 bases, there was a span of 17 bases. The CDR3 covers 14 residues. Germline CDR1 SGHTA, CDR2 FQGNSA.